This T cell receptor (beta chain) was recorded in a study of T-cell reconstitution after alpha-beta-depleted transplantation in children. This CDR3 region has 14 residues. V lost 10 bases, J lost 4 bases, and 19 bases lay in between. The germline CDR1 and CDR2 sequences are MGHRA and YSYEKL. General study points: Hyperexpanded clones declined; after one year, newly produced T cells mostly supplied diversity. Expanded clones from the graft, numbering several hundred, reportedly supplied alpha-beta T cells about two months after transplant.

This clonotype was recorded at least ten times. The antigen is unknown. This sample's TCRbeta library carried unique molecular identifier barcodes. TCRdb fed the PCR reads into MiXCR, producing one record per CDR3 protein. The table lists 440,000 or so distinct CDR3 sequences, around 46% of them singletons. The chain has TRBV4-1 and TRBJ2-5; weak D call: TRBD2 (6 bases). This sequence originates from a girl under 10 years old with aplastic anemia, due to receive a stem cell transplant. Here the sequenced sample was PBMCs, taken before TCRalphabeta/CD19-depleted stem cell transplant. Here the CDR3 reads CATSEGVVGETQYF. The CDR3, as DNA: TGCGCCACCTCGGAGGGAGTGGTGGGAGAGACCCAGTACTTC.